The T cell receptor (beta chain) under discussion was sequenced for a study of shared T cell receptors in the human thymus. Libraries were prepared by immunoSEQ multiplex PCR; TCRdb keeps only in-frame clonotypes and omits some of them. There are roughly 560,000 clones in the sample; approximately 78% occur only once, and more than 0.01% lies in the top ten. The CDR3 is 15 residues long. V shed 5 bases and J shed 1 base, with 15 bases lying between them. Germline lookup yields CDR1 SGHNT and CDR2 YENEEA. These data were also filed under a second study, of human thymus T cells. That paper states: Donors were healthy Finnish babies undergoing corrective operations for congenital heart defects. Resected material from corrective heart surgery provided the thymus tissue analysed. Thymic as well as blood repertoires seemed to favor certain V and J genes unevenly.

Sequencing was done on a sample of thymocytes. The chain combines TRBV11-3 with TRBJ2-7; maybe TRBD2 (5 bases). The source is a boy under three years old with a congenital heart defect. The CDR3 DNA sequence: TGTGCCAGCAGCGTAAGGAGCGGCCCTTCCTACGAGCAGTACTTC. This codes for CASSVRSGPSYEQYF. The complete variable domain, with remaining parts taken from reference TRBV11-3 and TRBJ2-7, reads EAGVVQSPRYKIIEKKQPVAFWCNPISGHNTLYWYLQNLGQGPELLIRYENEEAVDDSQLPKDRFSAERLKGVDSTLKIQPAELGDSAVYLCASSVRSGPSYEQYFGPGTRLTVT.